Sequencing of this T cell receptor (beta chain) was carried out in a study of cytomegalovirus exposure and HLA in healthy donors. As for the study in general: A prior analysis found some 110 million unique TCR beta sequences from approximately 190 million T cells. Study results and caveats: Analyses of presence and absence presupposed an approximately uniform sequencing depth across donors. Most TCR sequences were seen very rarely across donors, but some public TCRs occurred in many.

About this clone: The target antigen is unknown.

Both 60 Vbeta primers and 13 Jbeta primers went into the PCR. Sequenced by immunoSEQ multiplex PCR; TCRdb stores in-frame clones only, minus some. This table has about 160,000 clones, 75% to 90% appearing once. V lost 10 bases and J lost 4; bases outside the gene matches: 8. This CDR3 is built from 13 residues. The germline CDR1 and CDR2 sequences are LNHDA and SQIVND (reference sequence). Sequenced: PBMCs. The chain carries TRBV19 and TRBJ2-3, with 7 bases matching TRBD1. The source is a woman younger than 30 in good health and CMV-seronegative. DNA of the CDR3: TGTGCCACCGGAAGACAGGGCCCAGATACGCAGTATTTT. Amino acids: CATGRQGPDTQYF.